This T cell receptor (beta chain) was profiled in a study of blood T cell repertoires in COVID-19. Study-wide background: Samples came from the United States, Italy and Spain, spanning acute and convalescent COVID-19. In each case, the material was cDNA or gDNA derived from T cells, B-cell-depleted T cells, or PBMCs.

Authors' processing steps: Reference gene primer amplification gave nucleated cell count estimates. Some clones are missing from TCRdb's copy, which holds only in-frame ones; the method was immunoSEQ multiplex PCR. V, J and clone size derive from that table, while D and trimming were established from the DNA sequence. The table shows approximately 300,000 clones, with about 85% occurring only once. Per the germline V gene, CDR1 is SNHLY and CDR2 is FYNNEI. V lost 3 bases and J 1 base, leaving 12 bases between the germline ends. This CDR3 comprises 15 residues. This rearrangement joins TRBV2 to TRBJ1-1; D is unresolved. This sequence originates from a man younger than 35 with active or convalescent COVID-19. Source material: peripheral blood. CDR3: CASSEPWAPNTEAFF. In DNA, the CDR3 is TGTGCCAGCAGTGAGCCGTGGGCACCGAACACTGAAGCTTTCTTT.